The source of this T cell receptor beta chain is a study of shared clonotypes between healthy human individuals. Notes on this clone: Its antigen remains unknown.

Sequenced by immunoSEQ multiplex PCR; TCRdb stores in-frame clones only, minus some. This table holds more than 200,000 clones, approximately 70% found once. Per germline, CDR1 KGHSH and CDR2 LQKENI. This CDR3 is built from 14 residues. V gave up 5 bases and J gave up 2 bases, with 12 bases separating them. Study outcomes and limitations: The sampled material consisted only of blood, and tissue repertoires are likely to differ.

The source of this sequence is a man aged 25-45 years in good health. The chain combines TRBV18 with TRBJ2-5; D may match TRBD1 or TRBD2 (6 bases each). The source material was memory CD4+ T cells sorted from blood. Subset specified: CD45RA-negative fraction. The CDR3, as DNA: TGTGCCAGCTCAGAACGAGGGGGGCAAGAGACCCAGTACTTC. Its protein product is CASSERGGQETQYF. Full variable domain (remainder filled in from reference TRBV18 and TRBJ2-5): NAGVMQNPRHLVRRRGQEARLRCSPMKGHSHVYWYRQLPEEGLKFMVYLQKENIIDESGMPKERFSAEFPKEGPSILRIQQVVRGDSAAYFCASSERGGQETQYFGPGTRLLVL.